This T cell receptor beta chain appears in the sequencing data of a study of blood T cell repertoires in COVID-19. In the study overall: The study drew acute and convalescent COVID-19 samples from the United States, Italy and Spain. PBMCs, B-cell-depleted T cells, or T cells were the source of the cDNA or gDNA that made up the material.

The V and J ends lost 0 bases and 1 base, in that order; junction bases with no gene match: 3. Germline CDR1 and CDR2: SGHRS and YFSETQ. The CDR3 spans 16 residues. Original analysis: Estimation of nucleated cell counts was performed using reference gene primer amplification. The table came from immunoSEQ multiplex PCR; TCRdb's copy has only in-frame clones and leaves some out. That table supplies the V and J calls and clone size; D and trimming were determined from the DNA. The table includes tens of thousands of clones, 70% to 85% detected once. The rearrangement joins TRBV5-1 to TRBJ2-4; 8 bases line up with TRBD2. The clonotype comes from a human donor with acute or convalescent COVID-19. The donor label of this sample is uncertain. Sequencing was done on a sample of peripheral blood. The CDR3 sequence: CASSLDAGGAKNIQYF. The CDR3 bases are TGCGCCAGCAGCTTGGATGCGGGGGGCGCCAAAAACATTCAGTACTTC.